Presented here are 19 T cell receptor beta chains from one specimen sequenced in a study of T cell responses to AZD1222 COVID-19 vaccine. This table comes from immunoSEQ multiplex PCR, and its TCRdb copy is limited to in-frame clones, with some not included. The sample includes under 85,000 clones, 90% seen only once; the top ten take 3.3%. Here the sequenced sample was peripheral blood, taken 28 days after the second AZD1222 dose. The receptors were sampled from an adult who received the AZD1222 COVID-19 vaccine.

The V call is TRBV2, the J call TRBJ1-5, with D hard to call. V lost 0 bases and J lost 1, with 4 bases in between. Germline CDR1 SNHLY, CDR2 FYNNEI. This CDR3 contains 14 residues. CDR3 coding DNA: TGTGCCAGCAGTGAAGCATGGAGCAATCAGCCCCAGCATTTT. This encodes CASSEAWSNQPQHF.

The rearrangement joins TRBV19 to TRBJ2-5; 9 bases agree with TRBD1. V shed 4 bases, J shed 2 bases, and the junction held 5 bases outside the gene matches. Germline CDR1 is LNHDA and CDR2 is SQIVND (reference sequence). CDR3 length equals 15 residues. The CDR3 reads CASSTRDRVQETQYF. Here the CDR3 DNA reads TGTGCCAGTAGTACCCGGGACAGGGTGCAAGAGACCCAGTACTTC.

This clone was seen a single time. The CDR3 is CAIGEDKRYTF. The CDR3 nucleotides read TGTGCCATCGGGGAGGACAAGCGCTACACCTTC. The gene calls are TRBV10-3 and TRBJ1-2; maybe TRBD1 (5 bases). This CDR3 is built from 11 residues. Trimming removed 8 bases from V and 9 bases from J, with 13 bases in between. The germline V gene has CDR1 ENHRY and CDR2 SYGVKD.

The chain is built from TRBV7-3 and TRBJ2-7, with TRBD1 as a possible D gene (5 bases). V dropped 2 bases and J dropped 5 bases, with 10 bases sitting between them. Germline V CDR1 and CDR2: SGHTA, FQGTGA. This CDR3 spans 13 amino acids. In nucleotides, the CDR3 is TGTGCCAGCAGCTTATCAGGGTACGACGAGCAGTACTTC. Its protein is CASSLSGYDEQYF.

The chain combines TRBV5-4 with TRBJ2-3; TRBD1 aligns across 12 bases. J gave up 1 base and V 4 bases, and 7 bases lay outside the gene matches. The CDR3 loop spans 17 amino acids. Germline CDR1 and CDR2: SGHNT and YYREEE (reference sequence). CDR3 DNA: TGTGCCAGCAGCGAGGGGACAGGGGGCGTCCGCACAGATACGCAGTATTTT. It yields the protein CASSEGTGGVRTDTQYF.

In DNA, the CDR3 is TGTGCCAGCAGCGTAGGCCTAGCTAACACCGGGGAGCTGTTTTTT. Translating gives CASSVGLANTGELFF. The rearrangement joins TRBV9 to TRBJ2-2; a possible D gene is TRBD2 (5 bases). The CDR3 runs 15 residues. V was pared by 0 bases and J by 2 bases, with 8 bases between. CDR1 is SGDLS and CDR2 is YYNGEE in the germline V gene.

The chain links TRBV5-1 to TRBJ1-1, with 7 nucleotides matching TRBD1. The V and J ends lost 4 bases and 3 bases, in that order; junction bases with no gene match: 9. Per germline, CDR1 SGHRS and CDR2 YFSETQ. The CDR3 runs 15 residues. The CDR3 region has the DNA TGCGCCAGCAGCCGACAGGGAGGAGGCGACACTGAAGCTTTCTTT. The encoded protein is CASSRQGGGDTEAFF.

The chain links TRBV12-5 to TRBJ2-3; 8 bases match TRBD1. V was pared by 4 bases and J by 7 bases, with 4 bases of the junction left unmatched. Germline CDR1 reads LGHNT; CDR2 reads FRNRAP. There are 13 residues in the CDR3. The CDR3 reads CASGSQGANTQYF. The DNA for the CDR3 is TGTGCTAGTGGTTCCCAGGGGGCTAATACGCAGTATTTT.

J is TRBJ2-4 and V is TRBV5-1; D gene unclear. Germline CDR1 is SGHRS and CDR2 is YFSETQ. This CDR3 contains 13 residues. The ends were cut back, 1 base at V and 9 bases at J, with 11 bases in the middle. CDR3 nucleotide sequence: TGCGCCAGCAGCTTGAAGGGAAGTAGCATTCAGTACTTC. Its protein is CASSLKGSSIQYF. Full variable domain (remainder filled in from reference TRBV5-1 and TRBJ2-4): KAGVTQTPRYLIKTRGQQVTLSCSPISGHRSVSWYQQTPGQGLQFLFEYFSETQRNKGNFPGRFSGRQFSNSRSEMNVSTLELGDSALYLCASSLKGSSIQYFGAGTRLSVL.

This chain links TRBV7-8 with TRBJ2-3; no clear D gene. CDR1 SGHVS and CDR2 FQNEAQ come from the germline V gene. The CDR3 loop spans 13 amino acids. V lost 5 bases, J lost 5 bases, and 11 bases lay in between. For the CDR3, the DNA is TGTGCCAGCAGCCGGAATTCTAGAGATACGCAGTATTTT. It translates to CASSRNSRDTQYF.

The rearrangement joins TRBV10-3 to TRBJ2-7; D perhaps matches TRBD1 (6 bases). V lost 4 bases to trimming and J lost 2 bases, with 15 bases between them. The CDR3 covers 15 residues. Germline-derived CDR1 and CDR2 are ENHRY and SYGVKD. In nucleotides, the CDR3 is TGTGCCATCAGTGGGAATGCGGACAGTACCTACGAGCAGTACTTC. Protein sequence: CAISGNADSTYEQYF.

V gene TRBV7-8 combines with J gene TRBJ1-1; D uncertain. V was cut by 5 bases and J by 11 bases, with 12 bases left in between. CDR1 is SGHVS, CDR2 FQNEAQ, per germline. The CDR3 covers 11 residues. As DNA, the CDR3 is TGTGCCAGCAGCCAAGGACTCGGGGCTTTCTTT. Protein sequence: CASSQGLGAFF.

J is TRBJ1-4 and V is TRBV5-1, with TRBD1 matching over 9 bases. CDR1 and CDR2 (germline): SGHRS, YFSETQ. This CDR3 contains 15 residues. Trimming at V came to 3 bases and at J to 8 bases, leaving 8 bases not matched to a gene. Here the CDR3 DNA reads TGCGCCAGCAGCTCGGGGGACAGGGAAGACGAAAAACTGTTTTTT. It translates to CASSSGDREDEKLFF.

The chain recombines TRBV10-1 with TRBJ2-1; tentative D call: TRBD1 (5 bases). The CDR3 runs 14 residues. The V end lost 4 bases, the J end lost 4 bases, and 11 bases lay between the germline ends. Germline assignment: CDR1 WNHNN and CDR2 SYGVQD (reference sequence). In nucleotides, the CDR3 is TGCGCCAGCAGTGGGGGCCCGATATACAATGAGCAGTTCTTC. Translating gives CASSGGPIYNEQFF.

A few counts support this clone. V and J are TRBV11-3 and TRBJ2-6; no definite D call. The CDR3 runs 16 residues. Looked up from germline, CDR1 is SGHNT and CDR2 is YENEEA. V was clipped by 1 base and J by 2 bases, with 9 bases between them. The CDR3: CASSLAPPTGANVLTF. The CDR3 nucleotides read TGTGCCAGCAGCTTAGCCCCTCCAACTGGGGCCAACGTCCTGACTTTC.

V is TRBV7-8 and J is TRBJ1-5; 7 nucleotides match TRBD1. CDR1 and CDR2 (germline): SGHVS, FQNEAQ. The CDR3 runs 15 residues. Trimming removed 5 bases from V and 2 bases from J; junction bases left unmatched: 6. The CDR3 DNA reads as TGTGCCAGCAGCAGATACAGGGGCGGCAATCAGCCCCAGCATTTT. It specifies CASSRYRGGNQPQHF.

This clone showed up just a few times. The chain has TRBV5-1 and TRBJ1-1; 7 bases map to TRBD1. Germline V CDR1 and CDR2: SGHRS, YFSETQ. V was pared by 7 bases and J by 1 base, with 7 bases of the junction left unmatched. The CDR3 extends over 14 amino acids. The CDR3 DNA follows: TGCGCCAGCCAGACAGGGACGGCGAACACTGAAGCTTTCTTT. It specifies CASQTGTANTEAFF.

This clone is a singleton in its sample. This chain links TRBV12-3 or TRBV12-4 with TRBJ1-1; D possibly corresponds to TRBD1 (5 bases). This CDR3 region has 13 residues. The V end was cut by 3 bases, the J end by 1 base, with 6 bases between. The CDR3 protein is CASSLTANTEAFF. The CDR3 DNA is TGTGCCAGCAGTTTGACAGCGAACACTGAAGCTTTCTTT.

V is TRBV7-9 and J is TRBJ1-2, with 9 positions matching TRBD1. CDR1 is SEHNR, CDR2 FQNEAQ, per germline (reference sequence). The CDR3 covers 16 residues. The V and J ends lost 5 bases and 4 bases, in that order; junction bases with no gene match: 11. The CDR3, as DNA: TGTGCCAGCAGCCGGAGGGGACAGGGTGATACCTATGGCTACACCTTC. Protein sequence: CASSRRGQGDTYGYTF.